The TCR beta chain under discussion was sequenced for a study of blood T cell repertoires in COVID-19. About the research overall: Sources were T cells, B-cell-depleted T cells, or PBMCs; the material itself was cDNA or gDNA.

Germline CDR1 is MNHNS and CDR2 is SASEGT. The CDR3 loop spans 15 amino acids. The V and J ends lost 3 bases and 0 bases respectively, with 11 bases between them. Clones were read by immunoSEQ multiplex PCR, and TCRdb kept only the in-frame ones, dropping some. Counted here are 350,000 to 450,000 clones, about four fifths occurring once; the ten biggest clones make up approximately 5%. Cohort 3 donors counted as recovered after two negative PCRs, clearance, or resolved symptoms. Sequencing used PBMCs or T cells enriched from blood (not recorded which). This TCR was sampled from a woman in her 50s who had recovered from COVID-19. This chain connects TRBV6-1 to TRBJ1-2; D gene ambiguous. CDR3 region: CASSERVLPNYGYTF. The CDR3 bases are TGTGCCAGCAGTGAGAGGGTGCTCCCTAACTATGGCTACACCTTC.